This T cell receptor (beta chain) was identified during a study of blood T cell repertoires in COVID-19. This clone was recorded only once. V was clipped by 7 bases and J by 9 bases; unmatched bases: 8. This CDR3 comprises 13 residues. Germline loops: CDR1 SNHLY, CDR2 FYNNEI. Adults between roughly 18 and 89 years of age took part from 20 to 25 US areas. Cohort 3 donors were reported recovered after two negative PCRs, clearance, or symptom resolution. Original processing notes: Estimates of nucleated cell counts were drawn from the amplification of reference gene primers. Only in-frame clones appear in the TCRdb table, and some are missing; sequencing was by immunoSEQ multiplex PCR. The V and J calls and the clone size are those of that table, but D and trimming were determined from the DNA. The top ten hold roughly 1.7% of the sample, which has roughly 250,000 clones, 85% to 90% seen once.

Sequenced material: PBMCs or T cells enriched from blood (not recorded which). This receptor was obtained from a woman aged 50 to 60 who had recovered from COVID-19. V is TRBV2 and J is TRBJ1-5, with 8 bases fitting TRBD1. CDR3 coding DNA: TGTGCCAGCACCGACAGGGGTAAGGGGCCCCAGCATTTT. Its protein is CASTDRGKGPQHF.